The 4 T cell receptor beta chains below were found in one sample sequenced in a study of cytomegalovirus exposure and HLA in healthy donors. PCR primers comprised 60 Vbeta and 13 Jbeta primers. Profiling relied on immunoSEQ multiplex PCR, and the TCRdb table lists in-frame clones only, not all of them. Of 200,000 to 250,000 clones listed, approximately 79% are singletons. The sample was PBMCs. These receptors were collected from a man aged 50-59 years in good health and CMV-seronegative.

The genes are TRBV6-1 and TRBJ2-7; 8 nucleotides match TRBD2. The trim removed 2 bases at V and 5 bases at J, leaving 8 bases unmatched. Per germline, CDR1 MNHNS and CDR2 SASEGT. The CDR3 is 15 amino acids. DNA of the CDR3: TGTGCCAGCAGTGAACGGGGGGGGGCCAGGAACGAGCAGTACTTC. Amino acid sequence: CASSERGGARNEQYF.

The gene calls are TRBV6-4 and TRBJ1-2; TRBD1 aligns across 8 bases. The CDR3 is 12 amino acids. From germline, CDR1 is MRHNA and CDR2 SNTAGT. Trimming removed 4 bases from V and 8 bases from J; junction bases left unmatched: 3. The CDR3 DNA is TGTGCCAGCAGTGGAGGGGACAGGGGCTACACCTTC. The encoded protein is CASSGGDRGYTF.

CDR3 coding DNA: TGCGCCAGCAGCGAACGACTAGCGGGAGGAGCCGGGGAGCTGTTTTTT. It translates to CASSERLAGGAGELFF. The rearrangement joins TRBV5-1 to TRBJ2-2; 13 nucleotides agree with TRBD2. The V segment lost 4 bases and the J segment 6 bases; nucleotides outside the gene matches: 6. This CDR3 spans 16 amino acids. Per the germline V gene, CDR1 is SGHRS and CDR2 is YFSETQ.

V usage is TRBV6-1 and J usage is TRBJ2-2, with TRBD2 matching 8 bases. Trimming removed 7 bases from V and 7 bases from J; junction bases left unmatched: 8. Germline CDR1 is MNHNS and CDR2 is SASEGT. There are 14 residues in the CDR3. The CDR3 protein is CASTGTSRVGELFF. In nucleotides, the CDR3 is TGTGCCAGCACCGGGACTAGTCGTGTCGGGGAGCTGTTTTTT.